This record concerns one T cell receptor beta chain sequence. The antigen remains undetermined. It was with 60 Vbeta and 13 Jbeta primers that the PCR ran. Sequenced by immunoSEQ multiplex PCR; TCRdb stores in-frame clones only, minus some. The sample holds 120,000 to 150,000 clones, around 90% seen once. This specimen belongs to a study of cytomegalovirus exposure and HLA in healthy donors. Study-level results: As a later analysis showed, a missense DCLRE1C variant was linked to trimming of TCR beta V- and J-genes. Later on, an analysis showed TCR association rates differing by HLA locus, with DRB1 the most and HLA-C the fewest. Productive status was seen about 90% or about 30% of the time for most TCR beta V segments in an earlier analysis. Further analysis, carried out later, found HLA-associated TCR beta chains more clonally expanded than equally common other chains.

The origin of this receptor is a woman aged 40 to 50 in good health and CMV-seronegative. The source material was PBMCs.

The CDR3 is CASRDRVSDNQPQHF. CDR3 nucleotide sequence: TGTGCCAGCAGGGACAGGGTTTCTGACAATCAGCCCCAGCATTTT. This chain joins TRBV27 and TRBJ1-5, with 8 nucleotides matching TRBD1. This CDR3 is 15 amino acids long. The germline gives CDR1 MNHEY, CDR2 SMNVEV (reference sequence). After removal of 6 bases from V and 3 bases from J, the junction contained 7 bases not matched to a gene.